These 25 T cell receptor beta chains came from one sample sequenced in a study of T cells in narcolepsy. The method was immunoSEQ multiplex PCR; TCRdb's version includes in-frame clones alone and lacks a portion of them. The table lists 20,000 to 25,000 clones, roughly 94% of them singletons. Material: CD45RA- memory CD4+ T cells from PBMCs. These receptors all come from a human donor with narcolepsy.

The chain carries TRBV18 and TRBJ2-1, with 10 positions matching TRBD2. The germline gives CDR1 KGHSH, CDR2 LQKENI. This CDR3 has 16 amino acids. Trimming took 1 base from V and 5 from J; bases not matched to a gene: 5. CDR3 nucleotide sequence: TGTGCCAGCTCACCACGACTAGCGGGTTCTAACAATGAGCAGTTCTTC. Amino acid sequence: CASSPRLAGSNNEQFF.

The chain couples TRBV30 to TRBJ1-1, with TRBD1 matching 7 bases. Trimming cost V 5 bases and J 8 bases; bases outside gene matches: 32. The CDR3 runs 20 residues. Germline-derived CDR1 and CDR2 are GTSNPN and SVGIG (reference sequence). CDR3 in DNA: TGTGCCTGGGTAAGACCTATACAGGGGCGAGAACAAAGTTGGGTTTTCGAAGCTTTCTTT. Translated, it gives CAWVRPIQGREQSWVFEAFF. The full variable domain, its missing parts supplied by reference TRBV30 and TRBJ1-1, is SQTIHQWPATLVQPVGSPLSLECTVEGTSNPNLYWYRQAAGRGLQLLFYSVGIGQISSEVPQNLSASRPQDRQFILSSKKLLLSDSGFYLCAWVRPIQGREQSWVFEAFFGQGTRLTVV.

The chain carries TRBV10-3 and TRBJ2-1, with 9 bases aligning to TRBD2. The CDR3 contains 16 residues. Germline-derived CDR1 and CDR2 are ENHRY and SYGVKD. With 4 bases clipped from V and 6 bases from J, the junction kept 10 bases outside the gene matches. Here the CDR3 DNA reads TGTGCCATCAGTGGGGCCGTGCTAGCGGGAACCAATGAGCAGTTCTTC. Translation gives CAISGAVLAGTNEQFF.

The chain has TRBV6-1 and TRBJ1-2; D remains ambiguous. This CDR3 has 13 residues. Trimming removed 0 bases from V and 7 bases from J, with 9 bases in between. Germline V gene lookup returns CDR1 MNHNS and CDR2 SASEGT. The CDR3 nucleotides are TGTGCCAGCAGTGAAGCAGGGAAGATTGGCTACACCTTC. It codes for CASSEAGKIGYTF.

The genes are TRBV30 and TRBJ1-1; D is uncertain. The germline V gene encodes CDR1 GTSNPN and CDR2 SVGIG (reference sequence). The CDR3 extends over 13 amino acids. The ends were cut back, 0 bases at V and 0 bases at J, with 5 bases in the middle. Written as DNA, the CDR3 is TGTGCCTGGAGTGTGGGCATGAACACTGAAGCTTTCTTT. Translation: CAWSVGMNTEAFF.

The J gene is TRBJ2-2, the V gene TRBV11-3; D is undetermined. V dropped 4 bases and J dropped 8 bases, with 8 bases sitting between them. Germline V gene lookup returns CDR1 SGHNT and CDR2 YENEEA. The CDR3 has 12 amino acids. The CDR3 DNA follows: TGTGCCAGCAGCTCCCAATTAGGGGAGCTGTTTTTT. This codes for CASSSQLGELFF.

The chain recombines TRBV4-1 with TRBJ2-5; 10 bases align to TRBD1. The CDR3 consists of 17 residues. V shed 0 bases and J 6 bases; nucleotides not matched to a gene: 10. Germline CDR1 MGHRA, CDR2 YSYEKL. The CDR3 DNA reads as TGCGCCAGCAGCCAAGATCGGGGGGGGACAGGGGTTCAGACCCAGTACTTC. The encoded protein is CASSQDRGGTGVQTQYF.

The genes are TRBV7-2 and TRBJ2-3, with TRBD2 identical over 9 bases. Germline V gives CDR1 SGHTA, CDR2 FQGNSA. This CDR3 is built from 16 residues. With V trimmed by 7 bases and J by 4 bases, 12 bases remained unmatched. The CDR3 loop reads CASKGGRAGAADTQYF. Written as DNA, the CDR3 is TGTGCCAGCAAGGGCGGGAGGGCCGGGGCAGCAGATACGCAGTATTTT.

The genes are TRBV6-1 and TRBJ1-1; 9 bases are shared with TRBD1. The J segment lost 3 bases and the V segment lost 7 bases, leaving 6 bases of the junction unmatched. The CDR3 is 14 amino acids. The V gene's germline CDR1 is MNHNS and CDR2 SASEGT. The CDR3 protein is CASTSDRGDTEAFF. Here the CDR3 DNA reads TGTGCCAGCACCTCGGACAGGGGTGACACTGAAGCTTTCTTT.

The rearrangement links TRBV18 to TRBJ2-3; 10 bases are shared with TRBD1. The CDR3 length is 16 residues. After removal of 1 base from V and 3 bases from J, the junction contained 4 bases not matched to a gene. Germline V gives CDR1 KGHSH, CDR2 LQKENI. The CDR3 DNA reads as TGTGCCAGCTCACCACGGGGGGGACAGGGGACAGATACGCAGTATTTT. Encoded protein: CASSPRGGQGTDTQYF.

V is TRBV5-6 and J is TRBJ1-2, with 9 bases lining up with TRBD1. With V trimmed by 4 bases and J by 6 bases, 13 bases remained unmatched. The CDR3 has 16 amino acids. CDR1 and CDR2 (germline): SGHDT, YYEEEE. The CDR3, as DNA: TGTGCCAGCAGCCCGCGCCATACCACAGGGGGCCATGGCTACACCTTC. Amino acid sequence: CASSPRHTTGGHGYTF. The full variable domain, its missing parts supplied by reference TRBV5-6 and TRBJ1-2, is DAGVTQSPTHLIKTRGQQVTLRCSPKSGHDTVSWYQQALGQGPQFIFQYYEEEERQRGNFPDRFSGHQFPNYSSELNVNALLLGDSALYLCASSPRHTTGGHGYTFGSGTRLTVV.

The V call is TRBV6-5, the J call TRBJ2-1; D remains ambiguous. The CDR3 is 11 amino acids. CDR1 and CDR2 (germline): MNHEY, SVGAGI. The V end was cut by 0 bases, the J end by 7 bases, with 1 base between. The CDR3 nucleotides read TGTGCCAGCAGTTACTCGAATGAGCAGTTCTTC. It encodes CASSYSNEQFF.

The V call is TRBV6-5, the J call TRBJ1-1, with a possible D match to TRBD1 (5 bases). Looked up from germline, CDR1 is MNHEY and CDR2 is SVGAGI. The CDR3 is made up of 14 amino acids. The V and J ends lost 5 bases and 11 bases respectively, with 21 bases between them. CDR3 sequence: CASSPIISGGDAFF. The CDR3 DNA reads TGTGCCAGCAGTCCCATTATAAGTGGGGGAGACGCTTTCTTT.

CDR3 nucleotides: TGCGCCAGCAGCTTGGCATCCGGGGCAGATCAGCCCCAGCATTTT. Its translation: CASSLASGADQPQHF. The V gene is TRBV5-1, the J gene TRBJ1-5; D may be TRBD1 (5 bases). CDR1 is SGHRS and CDR2 is YFSETQ in the germline V gene. This CDR3 is built from 15 residues. The V end was cut by 0 bases, the J end by 5 bases, with 12 bases between. Full variable domain (rest looked up from reference TRBV5-1 and TRBJ1-5): KAGVTQTPRYLIKTRGQQVTLSCSPISGHRSVSWYQQTPGQGLQFLFEYFSETQRNKGNFPGRFSGRQFSNSRSEMNVSTLELGDSALYLCASSLASGADQPQHFGDGTRLSIL.

The V gene is TRBV6-6, the J gene TRBJ1-2; the D gene is possibly TRBD1 (5 bases). The V end was cut by 2 bases, the J end by 8 bases, with 12 bases between. Looked up from germline, CDR1 is MNHNY and CDR2 is SVGAGI (reference sequence). The CDR3 has 13 amino acids. CDR3 bases: TGTGCCAGCAGTTACCCGGACGGGGGAGGCTACACCTTC. As protein: CASSYPDGGGYTF.

The chain recombines TRBV27 with TRBJ1-5; TRBD1 might be the D (6 bases). Trimming shortened V by 11 bases and J by 0 bases, and 11 bases separated the two germline ends. This CDR3 has 13 amino acids. Germline V gene sequence: CDR1 MNHEY, CDR2 SMNVEV (reference sequence). CDR3 region: CAPGADSNQPQHF. In nucleotides, the CDR3 is TGTGCCCCGGGGGCTGATAGCAATCAGCCCCAGCATTTT.

The rearrangement joins TRBV27 to TRBJ2-1; D unresolved. Looked up from germline, CDR1 is MNHEY and CDR2 is SMNVEV (reference sequence). Trimming took off 3 bases at V and 8 bases at J, with 8 bases between the two ends. The CDR3 is made up of 12 amino acids. The CDR3: CASSFREHEQFF. The DNA of the CDR3 is TGTGCCAGCAGTTTTAGAGAACATGAGCAGTTCTTC.

The V call is TRBV28, the J call TRBJ2-6; D is ambiguous. V lost 5 bases to trimming and J lost 2 bases, with 10 bases between them. CDR1 MDHEN and CDR2 SYDVKM come from the germline V gene. The CDR3 is made up of 15 amino acids. In DNA, the CDR3 is TGTGCCAGCAGTCTACCGGGCGCTGGGGCCAACGTCCTGACTTTC. Translating it yields CASSLPGAGANVLTF.

The rearrangement uses TRBV7-2 and TRBJ1-4; the match to TRBD1 covers 7 bases. CDR1 SGHTA and CDR2 FQGNSA come from the germline V gene. J lost 5 bases, V lost 6 bases, and 9 bases had no gene match. This CDR3 is built from 15 residues. The chain's CDR3 is CASSPPGGDNEKLFF. CDR3 coding DNA: TGTGCCAGCAGTCCCCCAGGGGGAGACAATGAAAAACTGTTTTTT. The full variable domain, with the rest looked up from reference TRBV7-2 and TRBJ1-4, is GAGVSQSPSNKVTEKGKDVELRCDPISGHTALYWYRQSLGQGLEFLIYFQGNSAPDKSGLPSDRFSAERTGGSVSTLTIQRTQQEDSAVYLCASSPPGGDNEKLFFGSGTQLSVL.

Only one count was recorded for this clone. The chain employs TRBV6-6 and TRBJ2-7; TRBD1 aligns across 10 bases. The V and J ends lost 6 bases and 2 bases, in that order; junction bases with no gene match: 7. Germline CDR1 MNHNY, CDR2 SVGAGI (reference sequence). This CDR3 has 15 residues. This chain's CDR3 is CASRSTGTGAYEQYF. Here the CDR3 DNA reads TGTGCCAGCAGATCTACCGGGACAGGGGCCTACGAGCAGTACTTC.

The genes are TRBV19 and TRBJ2-6; D might be TRBD1 or TRBD2, each matching 5 bases. CDR1 is LNHDA, CDR2 SQIVND, per germline (reference sequence). The CDR3 length is 19 residues. V shed 6 bases and J shed 2 bases, with 23 bases lying between them. The CDR3 DNA reads as TGTGCCAGTAGCCCCCGCGAGTCCGGGACCCTCACTGGGGCCAACGTCCTGACTTTC. This translates into CASSPRESGTLTGANVLTF.

The J gene is TRBJ1-2, the V gene TRBV5-1; TRBD1 matches at 7 bases. Germline V gene sequence: CDR1 SGHRS, CDR2 YFSETQ. Trimming removed 7 bases from V and 7 bases from J; junction bases left unmatched: 28. The CDR3 is 19 residues long. The CDR3 spells CASGPSLGRGTIGPIGYTF. The CDR3 DNA is TGCGCCAGCGGTCCTTCCTTGGGCAGGGGGACGATCGGGCCGATTGGCTACACCTTC.

This chain joins TRBV28 and TRBJ2-4; 9 bases line up with TRBD1. Trimming cost V 5 bases and J 1 base; bases outside gene matches: 3. The CDR3 runs 15 residues. Germline values: CDR1 MDHEN, CDR2 SYDVKM. CDR3 in DNA: TGTGCCAGCAGTGTACAGGGGGCGGCCAAAAACATTCAGTACTTC. It codes for CASSVQGAAKNIQYF.

V is TRBV6-1 and J is TRBJ1-2; no clear D. The germline V gene encodes CDR1 MNHNS and CDR2 SASEGT. The CDR3 sequence is 13 residues long. The V and J ends lost 2 bases and 2 bases respectively, with 6 bases between them. Here the CDR3 DNA reads TGTGCCAGCAGTGAACAGGAGAACTATGGCTACACCTTC. This translates into CASSEQENYGYTF.

The rearrangement links TRBV4-2 to TRBJ1-3, with 8 bases that match TRBD1. CDR1 and CDR2 (germline): LGHNA, YNFKEQ. This CDR3 is built from 16 residues. The ends lost 2 bases at V and 2 bases at J; junction bases unmatched: 5. The DNA for the CDR3 is TGTGCCAGCAGCCAAAAGACAGGGGCGACTGGAAACACCATATATTTT. Residues: CASSQKTGATGNTIYF.